The clone carrying this T cell receptor (beta chain) was detected many times. V shed 6 bases, J shed 5 bases, and the junction held 12 bases outside the gene matches. The CDR3 is 17 residues long. The record originates from a study of response to subunit inactivated influenza vaccine. TCRdb re-derived calls from the RT-PCR reads in MiXCR, one entry per CDR3 protein. The data hold roughly 170,000 distinct CDR3 sequences, with about 9% observed a single time. The chain recombines TRBV12-3 or TRBV12-4 with TRBJ2-2; 10 nucleotides line up with TRBD1. This TCR was recovered from a man in his fifties who received an inactivated influenza vaccine. Sequences were derived from non-naive T cells sorted from PBMCs, sampled on the day of vaccination. The CDR3 loop reads CASRHRKRDRGTGELFF. The CDR3 DNA reads as TGTGCCAGCAGACACCGAAAAAGGGACAGGGGTACCGGGGAGCTGTTTTTT.